These T cell receptor beta chains were read from a single sample in a study of blood T cells in healthy people across ages. TCRdb independently ran MiXCR on the 5' RACE reads; one entry per CDR3 protein. This sample has approximately 810,000 distinct CDR3 sequences, with about 28% found just once. Sequenced: blood. These receptors all stem from a woman aged 80 or older in good health. Both conserved end residues are part of each CDR3. The D gene is left open where the match is weak. The size field is filled for only some rows; it gives once, few, many or a size class.

CDR3 protein: CATSGGRGRNTGAFF
CDR3 DNA: TGTGCCACCAGTGGAGGCAGGGGACGGAACACTGGAGCTTTCTTT
D gene: NA
clone size: once
V gene: TRBV24-1
CDR3 length: 15
J gene: TRBJ1-1

CDR3 protein: CSARGGRHPGNEQFF
CDR3 DNA: TGCAGTGCTAGAGGGGGGAGACACCCTGGGAATGAGCAGTTCTTC
D gene: NA
clone size: many
V gene: TRBV20-1
CDR3 length: 15
J gene: TRBJ2-1

CDR3 protein: CACSPLDRGGYGYTF
CDR3 DNA: TGTGCCTGCAGCCCGTTGGACAGGGGGGGATATGGCTACACCTTC
D gene: TRBD1
clone size: NA
V gene: TRBV3-1
CDR3 length: 15
J gene: TRBJ1-2

CDR3 protein: CASSSAGGRADAQYF
CDR3 DNA: TGTGCCAGCAGTTCTGCGGGGGGACGCGCAGATGCGCAGTATTTT
D gene: TRBD2
clone size: NA
V gene: TRBV12-3/TRBV12-4
CDR3 length: 15
J gene: TRBJ2-3

CDR3 protein: CASGPRDRSYNEQYF
CDR3 DNA: TGTGCCAGCGGCCCCCGGGACCGATCCTACAATGAGCAGTACTTC
D gene: NA
clone size: NA
V gene: TRBV3-1
CDR3 length: 15
J gene: TRBJ2-7

CDR3 protein: CASTPWASGRSDEQFF
CDR3 DNA: TGTGCCAGCACCCCGTGGGCTAGCGGGAGGAGCGATGAGCAGTTCTTC
D gene: TRBD2
clone size: once
V gene: TRBV7-6
CDR3 length: 16
J gene: TRBJ2-1

CDR3 protein: CASSYSSGGSEKLFF
CDR3 DNA: TGTGCCAGCAGTTACTCATCAGGGGGCTCTGAAAAACTGTTTTTT
D gene: TRBD1
clone size: few
V gene: TRBV6-5
CDR3 length: 15
J gene: TRBJ1-4

CDR3 protein: CASSRDQGSYEQYF
CDR3 DNA: TGTGCCAGCAGCCGGGACCAGGGGTCCTACGAGCAGTACTTC
D gene: NA
clone size: many
V gene: TRBV12-3/TRBV12-4
CDR3 length: 14
J gene: TRBJ2-7

CDR3 protein: CSATYRATNYGYTF
CDR3 DNA: TGCAGTGCTACCTACAGGGCGACTAACTATGGCTACACCTTC
D gene: NA
clone size: NA
V gene: TRBV20-1
CDR3 length: 14
J gene: TRBJ1-2

CDR3 protein: CASSVDQGAYNEQFF
CDR3 DNA: TGTGCCAGCAGCGTAGACCAGGGAGCCTACAATGAGCAGTTCTTC
D gene: NA
clone size: NA
V gene: TRBV9
CDR3 length: 15
J gene: TRBJ2-1

CDR3 protein: CASSRDTSYNEQFF
CDR3 DNA: TGTGCCAGCAGCCGGGACACCTCCTACAATGAGCAGTTCTTC
D gene: NA
clone size: few
V gene: TRBV7-2
CDR3 length: 14
J gene: TRBJ2-1

CDR3 protein: CSATPRIGGNQPQHF
CDR3 DNA: TGCAGTGCTACCCCCCGGATTGGGGGCAATCAGCCCCAGCATTTT
D gene: NA
clone size: many
V gene: TRBV20-1
CDR3 length: 15
J gene: TRBJ1-5